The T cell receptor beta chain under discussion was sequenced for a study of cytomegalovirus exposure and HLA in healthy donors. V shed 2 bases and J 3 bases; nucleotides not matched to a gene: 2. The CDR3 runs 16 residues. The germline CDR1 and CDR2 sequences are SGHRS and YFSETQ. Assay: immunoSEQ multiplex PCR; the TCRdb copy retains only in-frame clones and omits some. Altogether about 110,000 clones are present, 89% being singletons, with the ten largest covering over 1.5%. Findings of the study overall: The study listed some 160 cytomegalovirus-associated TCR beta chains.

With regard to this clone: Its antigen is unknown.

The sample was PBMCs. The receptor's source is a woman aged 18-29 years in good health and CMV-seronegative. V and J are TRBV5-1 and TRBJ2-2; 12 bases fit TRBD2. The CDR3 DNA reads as TGCGCCAGCAGCTTCGGACTAGCGGGGTACACCGGGGAGCTGTTTTTT. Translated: CASSFGLAGYTGELFF.